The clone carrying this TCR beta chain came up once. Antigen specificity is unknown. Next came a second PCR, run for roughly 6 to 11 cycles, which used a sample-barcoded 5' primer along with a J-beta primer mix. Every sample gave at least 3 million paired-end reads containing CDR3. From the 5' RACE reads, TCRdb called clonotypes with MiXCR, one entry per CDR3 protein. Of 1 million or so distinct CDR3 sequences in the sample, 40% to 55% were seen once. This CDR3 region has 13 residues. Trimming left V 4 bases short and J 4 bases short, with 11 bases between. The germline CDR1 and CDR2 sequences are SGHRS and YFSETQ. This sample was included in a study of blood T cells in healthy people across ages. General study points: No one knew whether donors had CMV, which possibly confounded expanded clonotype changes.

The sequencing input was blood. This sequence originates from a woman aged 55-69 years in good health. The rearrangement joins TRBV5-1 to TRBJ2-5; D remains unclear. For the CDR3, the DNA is TGCGCCAGCAGCGCTATGACTGTAGAGACCCAGTACTTC. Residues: CASSAMTVETQYF.